This passage covers 25 T cell receptor beta chains from one sample sequenced in a study of sequential checkpoint blockade in melanoma (dated 2019 in TCRdb). To prepare the library, the immunoSEQ multiplex PCR assay was applied. In its TCRdb copy, this immuneACCESS table keeps in-frame sequences only and misses some clones. Where compared with another copy, unresolved V genes explain less than half of these, and the others have no known cause. The sample profile shows fewer than 35,000 clones; roughly 81% of them were found once. The ten top clones hold 22% of the sample. What this sample's treatment or condition label stands for: randomized to nivolumab then ipilimumab (arm A) or the reverse (arm B). Sequenced material: CD8+ T cells sorted from blood (inferred from file names), taken from a patient given nivolumab and ipilimumab in sequence. The receptors stem from a human donor with melanoma.

The CDR3 DNA reads as TGTGCCAGCAGCTTAGTGGGACTAGCGGGGGGGCCTTCAGATACGCAGTATTTT. Its translation is CASSLVGLAGGPSDTQYF. The V and J genes are TRBV7-8 and TRBJ2-3; the match to TRBD2 covers 16 bases. Germline V gene sequence: CDR1 SGHVS, CDR2 FQNEAQ. J lost 4 bases, V lost 1 base, and 5 bases had no gene match. This CDR3 is 18 amino acids long.

This clone was seen just once. CDR3 in amino acids: CASSSGRGLDEQFF. As DNA, the CDR3 is TGTGCCAGCAGTTCGGGCAGGGGGCTGGATGAGCAGTTCTTC. The V call is TRBV25-1, the J call TRBJ2-1, with 8 positions matching TRBD1. Looked up from germline, CDR1 is MGHDK and CDR2 is SYGVNS. The CDR3 covers 14 residues. J was trimmed by 8 bases and V by 5 bases; bases with no gene match: 8.

The gene calls are TRBV7-2 and TRBJ1-2; 7 nucleotides align to TRBD1. Germline CDR1 is SGHTA and CDR2 is FQGNSA. The CDR3 is made up of 14 amino acids. The junction had 2 bases not matched to a gene; V was cut back by 0 bases and J by 4 bases. The CDR3 reads CASSLAGTAYGYTF. The DNA of the CDR3 is TGTGCCAGCAGCTTAGCGGGGACAGCCTATGGCTACACCTTC.

This clone appeared a few times. The chain has TRBV19 and TRBJ2-2; D may be TRBD2 (5 bases). Trimming took 1 base from V and 7 from J, leaving 7 bases between them. This CDR3 region has 13 residues. Looked up from germline, CDR1 is LNHDA and CDR2 is SQIVND (reference sequence). CDR3 DNA: TGTGCCAGTAGTATAGCCGAGGGCGGGGAGCTGTTTTTT. It specifies CASSIAEGGELFF.

J is TRBJ2-1 and V is TRBV27; 13 bases map to TRBD2. The V and J ends lost 4 bases and 3 bases, in that order; junction bases with no gene match: 6. The germline V gene encodes CDR1 MNHEY and CDR2 SMNVEV (reference sequence). The CDR3 is 17 residues long. CDR3 protein: CASSSWTSGGLYNEQFF. CDR3 nucleotide sequence: TGTGCCAGCAGTTCTTGGACTAGCGGGGGTCTCTACAATGAGCAGTTCTTC.

The chain carries TRBV5-8 and TRBJ1-1; 9 positions agree with TRBD1. The V and J ends lost 5 bases and 4 bases, in that order; junction bases with no gene match: 3. This CDR3 comprises 13 residues. Per the germline V gene, CDR1 is SGHTS and CDR2 is YDEGEE. The CDR3 reads CASRWTGATEAFF. DNA of the CDR3: TGTGCCAGCAGATGGACAGGGGCCACTGAAGCTTTCTTT.

This clone was observed a few times. The V gene is TRBV6-5, the J gene TRBJ1-5; D gene uncertain. The V end lost 2 bases, the J end lost 5 bases, and 7 bases lay between the germline ends. The CDR3 runs 13 residues. In germline, CDR1 is MNHEY, CDR2 SVGAGI. CDR3: CASSYRPDQPQHF. For the CDR3, the DNA is TGTGCCAGCAGTTACCGTCCAGATCAGCCCCAGCATTTT.

The V call is TRBV9, the J call TRBJ2-6; TRBD2 is a possible D gene (6 bases). Looked up from germline, CDR1 is SGDLS and CDR2 is YYNGEE. V was cut by 4 bases and J by 0 bases, with 17 bases left in between. The CDR3 runs to 18 residues. The CDR3 sequence is CASSPSGGVISGANVLTF. The CDR3 DNA sequence: TGTGCCAGCAGCCCCTCGGGCGGGGTGATCTCTGGGGCCAACGTCCTGACTTTC.

This clone was detected only a few times. The chain has TRBV19 and TRBJ1-2; D may be TRBD1 (6 bases). This CDR3 has 15 residues. Trimming left V 0 bases short and J 3 bases short, with 11 bases between. Germline CDR1 reads LNHDA; CDR2 reads SQIVND (reference sequence). DNA of the CDR3: TGTGCCAGTAGTATAGACCGTACAGGGCACTATGGCTACACCTTC. This codes for CASSIDRTGHYGYTF.

The V and J genes are TRBV7-8 and TRBJ1-1; tentatively, D is TRBD1 (6 bases). Germline V lookup: CDR1 SGHVS, CDR2 FQNEAQ. The V end was cut by 6 bases, the J end by 7 bases, with 18 bases between. The length of the CDR3 is 14 residues. CDR3 in DNA: TGTGCCAGCAGGCCCCGCGGTGAACAGGGTGAAGCTTTCTTT. Residues: CASRPRGEQGEAFF.

V is TRBV4-1 and J is TRBJ2-3, with a possible D match to TRBD2 (6 bases). CDR1 and CDR2 (germline): MGHRA, YSYEKL. The CDR3 runs 15 residues. Trimming removed 1 base at V and 2 bases at J, with 10 bases between. The CDR3 DNA is TGCGCCAGCAGCCAAGTTAGCGGACCCACAGATACGCAGTATTTT. Encoded protein: CASSQVSGPTDTQYF.

This rearrangement joins TRBV11-1 to TRBJ2-7, with D maybe TRBD2 (5 bases). The CDR3 runs 12 residues. CDR1 is SGHAT and CDR2 is FQDESV in the germline V gene (reference sequence). Trimming removed 5 bases from V and 3 bases from J, with 8 bases in between. The CDR3 here is CASSAGIYEQYF. CDR3 bases: TGTGCCAGCAGCGCCGGGATCTACGAGCAGTACTTC.

The V gene is TRBV12-5, the J gene TRBJ1-3; 8 positions agree with TRBD1. Germline V lookup: CDR1 LGHNT, CDR2 FRNRAP. With 3 bases clipped from V and 5 bases from J, the junction kept 9 bases outside the gene matches. The CDR3 has 16 amino acids. CDR3 sequence (DNA): TGTGCTAGTGGTTTCCCTACAGGGGGTAAGAGAAACACCATATATTTT. Protein sequence: CASGFPTGGKRNTIYF.

The rearrangement links TRBV7-9 to TRBJ2-1; the D gene is possibly TRBD2 (5 bases). CDR1 is SEHNR, CDR2 FQNEAQ, per germline (reference sequence). CDR3 size: 16 residues. Trimming shortened V by 6 bases and J by 4 bases, and 19 bases separated the two germline ends. CDR3 sequence (DNA): TGTGCCAGCAGTCACATATTAGCTGGACTTTACAATGAGCAGTTCTTC. It is translated as CASSHILAGLYNEQFF.

The rearrangement joins TRBV6-4 to TRBJ2-2; weak D call: TRBD1 (5 bases). The germline V gene encodes CDR1 MRHNA and CDR2 SNTAGT. The length of the CDR3 is 15 residues. Trimming stripped 0 bases from V and 3 bases from J, with 8 bases between. The CDR3 sequence is CASSDSQGHTGELFF. The CDR3 DNA is TGTGCCAGCAGTGACTCCCAGGGTCACACCGGGGAGCTGTTTTTT.

This chain connects TRBV10-2 to TRBJ1-2, with D uncertain. CDR3 size: 14 residues. V lost 0 bases to trimming and J lost 4 bases, with 9 bases between them. The V gene's germline CDR1 is WSHSY and CDR2 SAAADI. The chain's CDR3 is CASSESTLLYGYTF. The CDR3 DNA is TGCGCCAGCAGTGAGTCGACACTGCTCTATGGCTACACCTTC.

The V call is TRBV6-5, the J call TRBJ1-1; 9 bases match TRBD1. The J segment lost 5 bases and the V segment lost 6 bases, leaving 10 bases of the junction unmatched. Germline assignment: CDR1 MNHEY and CDR2 SVGAGI. This CDR3 is built from 15 residues. CDR3 nucleotides: TGTGCCAGCAGACTGACAGGGGGAGGTAGGACTGAAGCTTTCTTT. Its translation is CASRLTGGGRTEAFF.

This clone was detected only once. The chain uses TRBV4-3 and TRBJ2-3; 9 bases agree with TRBD2. CDR3 size: 17 residues. V dropped 1 base and J dropped 4; count of bases not matched to a gene: 9. The germline CDR1 and CDR2 sequences are LGHNA and YSLEER. The CDR3 sequence is CASSQVTAGGPADTQYF. The DNA of the CDR3 is TGCGCCAGCAGCCAAGTAACGGCGGGGGGGCCTGCAGATACGCAGTATTTT.

The chain couples TRBV28 to TRBJ2-3; 12 bases line up with TRBD2. Germline CDR1 MDHEN, CDR2 SYDVKM. With V trimmed by 6 bases and J by 5 bases, 3 bases remained unmatched. The CDR3 sequence is 14 residues long. This CDR3 reads CASRTGLAGDTQYF. CDR3 nucleotide sequence: TGTGCCAGCAGGACGGGACTAGCGGGAGATACGCAGTATTTT.

This sequence joins TRBV27 and TRBJ1-6, with TRBD1 matching 8 bases. CDR1 and CDR2 (germline): MNHEY, SMNVEV (reference sequence). Losses at the gene ends were 6 bases for V and 10 bases for J; bases not matched to a gene: 8. The CDR3 is made up of 14 amino acids. For the CDR3, the DNA is TGTGCCAGCAGGCCTCGACAGGGGCACTCACCCCTCCACTTT. This translates into CASRPRQGHSPLHF.

The V and J genes are TRBV19 and TRBJ2-1; TRBD2 matches 7 bases. V lost 3 bases to trimming and J lost 4 bases; unmatched junction nucleotides: 6. Germline V gene lookup returns CDR1 LNHDA and CDR2 SQIVND (reference sequence). The CDR3 consists of 15 residues. The CDR3 DNA sequence: TGTGCCAGTAGTATGGGTAGCGGGCCTTACAATGAGCAGTTCTTC. Protein sequence: CASSMGSGPYNEQFF.

This chain joins TRBV7-2 and TRBJ2-1; 7 nucleotides agree with TRBD2. Germline V gives CDR1 SGHTA, CDR2 FQGNSA. V lost 3 bases and J lost 1; bases outside the gene matches: 0. This CDR3 has 14 residues. The CDR3 here is CASSFSGSYNEQFF. The CDR3 DNA reads as TGTGCCAGCAGCTTTAGCGGGTCCTACAATGAGCAGTTCTTC.

This chain links TRBV10-2 with TRBJ2-7; maybe TRBD2 (6 bases). Trimming shortened V by 0 bases and J by 4 bases, and 7 bases separated the two germline ends. Germline V gene sequence: CDR1 WSHSY, CDR2 SAAADI. This CDR3 region has 13 residues. For the CDR3, the DNA is TGCGCCAGCAGTGAGTCTGGGGGGTACGAGCAGTACTTC. This codes for CASSESGGYEQYF.

The chain employs TRBV2 and TRBJ2-7, with a weak D call TRBD1 (8 bases). Trimming removed 6 bases from V and 3 bases from J, with 18 bases in between. This CDR3 spans 15 amino acids. Germline assignment: CDR1 SNHLY and CDR2 FYNNEI. The CDR3 DNA reads TGTGCCAGCAGACAGGGGGGCGGGAGTATCTACGAGCAGTACTTC. This sequence encodes CASRQGGGSIYEQYF.

V and J are TRBV9 and TRBJ2-7, with 8 positions matching TRBD1. The V and J ends lost 4 bases and 9 bases, in that order; junction bases with no gene match: 6. The CDR3 has 12 amino acids. Germline V gene data show CDR1 as SGDLS and CDR2 as YYNGEE. The CDR3 DNA is TGTGCCAGCAGCCAGGGGGCGGGACTGCAGTACTTC. Translated, it gives CASSQGAGLQYF.